This T cell receptor (beta chain) was sequenced during a study of blood T cell repertoires in COVID-19. Study summary: The analysed material was cDNA or gDNA that came from T cells, B-cell-depleted T cells, or PBMCs.

The age range of participants was about 18 to 100 years, with residence in fewer than 25 US areas. Within the 2 weeks before study entry, each person in the exposed group met a COVID-19 case. Generated by immunoSEQ multiplex PCR, the TCRdb table keeps only in-frame clones and is missing some. The sample carries approximately 220,000 clones, 65% to 90% recorded once. The TCR sequence derives from a woman in her twenties or thirties who had been exposed to COVID-19. Sequencing was performed on PBMCs or T cells enriched from blood (not recorded which).

The CDR3 DNA reads as TGTGCCATCAAGCCGACAGGGGCTAATGAAAAACTGTTTTTT. It translates to CAIKPTGANEKLFF. The rearrangement uses TRBV10-3 and TRBJ1-4; 8 bases fit TRBD1. This CDR3 has 14 amino acids. Germline trimming cut 7 bases from V and 3 bases from J; bases unmatched to any gene: 4. Germline CDR1 is ENHRY and CDR2 is SYGVKD.